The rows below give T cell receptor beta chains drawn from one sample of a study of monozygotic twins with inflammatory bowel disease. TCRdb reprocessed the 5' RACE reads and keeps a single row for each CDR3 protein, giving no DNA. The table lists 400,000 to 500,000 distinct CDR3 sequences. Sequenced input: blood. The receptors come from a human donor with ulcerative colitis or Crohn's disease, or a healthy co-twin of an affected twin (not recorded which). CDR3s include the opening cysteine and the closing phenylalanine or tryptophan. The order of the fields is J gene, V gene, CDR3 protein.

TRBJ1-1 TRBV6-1 CASTPGGAGGYTEAFF
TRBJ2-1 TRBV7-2 CASSSTSFGGNEQFF
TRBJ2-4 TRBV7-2 CASSSRQGIRNIQYF
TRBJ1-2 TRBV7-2 CAIKTGTGNYGYTF
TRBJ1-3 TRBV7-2 CASTAGGGSGNTIYF
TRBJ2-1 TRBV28 CASTIVQGNEQFF
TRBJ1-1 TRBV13 CASSSGLTMNTEAFF
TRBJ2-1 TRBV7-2 CASSVETGRNEQFF
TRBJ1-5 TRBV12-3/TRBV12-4 CASRGDSYQPQHF
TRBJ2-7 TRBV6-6 CASSWQWSEQYF
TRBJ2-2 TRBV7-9 CASSPFQGTGELFF
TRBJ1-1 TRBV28 CASGRDNMNTEAFF
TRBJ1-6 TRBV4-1 CASSQEAGGSSPLHF
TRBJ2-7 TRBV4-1 CASSQSGPILSYEQYF
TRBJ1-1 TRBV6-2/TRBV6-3 CATGTLGTEAFF
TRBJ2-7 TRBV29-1 CSVVLRRNNPYEQYF
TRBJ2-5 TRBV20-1 CSASYGVGTRARETQYF
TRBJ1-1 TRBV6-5 CASSLQGGGNTEAFF
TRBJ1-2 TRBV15 CATSRDRTTTGPYGYTF
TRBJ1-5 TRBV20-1 CSAYSTANQPQHF
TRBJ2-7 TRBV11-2 CASKLAEGSYEQYF
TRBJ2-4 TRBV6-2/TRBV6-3 CASTFPLGLLAKNIQYF
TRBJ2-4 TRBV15 CATSRPGTGKNIQYF
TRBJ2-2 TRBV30 CAWSVRGPAAGELFF
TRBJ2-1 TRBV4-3 CASSQSPGTATTNEQFF
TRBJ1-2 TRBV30 CAWSSGARYGYTF
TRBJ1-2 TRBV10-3 CAITPSGLDGYTF
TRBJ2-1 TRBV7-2 CASRLRPLNNEQFF
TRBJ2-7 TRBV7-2 CASRQLVGTAYEQYF
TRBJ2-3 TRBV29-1 CSVRDRSTDTQYF
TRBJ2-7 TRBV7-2 CASSLASRVSYEQYF
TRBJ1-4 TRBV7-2 CASSLARTATNEKLFF
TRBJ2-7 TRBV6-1 CATERLGQAAFREQYF
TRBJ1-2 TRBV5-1 CASSVTGTHGYTF
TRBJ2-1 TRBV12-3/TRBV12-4 CASRTSYEQFF
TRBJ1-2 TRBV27 CASSTRTERFPQSNYGYTF
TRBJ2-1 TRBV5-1 CASSNPGQSNEQFF
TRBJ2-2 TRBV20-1 CSAGTGGANTGELFF
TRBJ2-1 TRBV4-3 CASSQDGTGYNEQFF
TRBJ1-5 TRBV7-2 CASSFGTGIYSNQPQHF
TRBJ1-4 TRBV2 CASSLDSPITNEKLFF
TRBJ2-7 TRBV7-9 CASSKTGQSYEQYF
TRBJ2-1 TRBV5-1 CASSWAGSNEQFF
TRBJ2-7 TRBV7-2 CASSLTGTETYEQYF
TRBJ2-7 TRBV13 CASRKQGGEQYF
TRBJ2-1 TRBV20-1 CSARDQRPVTYNEQIF
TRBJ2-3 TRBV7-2 CASSGRQGIQADTQYF
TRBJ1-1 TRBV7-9 CASSMPNHEAFF
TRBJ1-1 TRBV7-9 CASSIPDRAREAFF
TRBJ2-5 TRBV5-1 CASKSASGTGETQYF
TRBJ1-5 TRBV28 CASRPDRGWRNQPQHF
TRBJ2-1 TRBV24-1 CATSDRARELQFF
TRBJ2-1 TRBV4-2 CASSQPLRDEHNEQFF
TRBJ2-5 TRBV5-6 CASYSLGTEEETQYF
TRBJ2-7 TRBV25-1 CASTRADSSYEQYF
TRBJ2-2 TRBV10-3 CAISGLAGGTGELFF
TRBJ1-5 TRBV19 CASSDTYNQPQHF